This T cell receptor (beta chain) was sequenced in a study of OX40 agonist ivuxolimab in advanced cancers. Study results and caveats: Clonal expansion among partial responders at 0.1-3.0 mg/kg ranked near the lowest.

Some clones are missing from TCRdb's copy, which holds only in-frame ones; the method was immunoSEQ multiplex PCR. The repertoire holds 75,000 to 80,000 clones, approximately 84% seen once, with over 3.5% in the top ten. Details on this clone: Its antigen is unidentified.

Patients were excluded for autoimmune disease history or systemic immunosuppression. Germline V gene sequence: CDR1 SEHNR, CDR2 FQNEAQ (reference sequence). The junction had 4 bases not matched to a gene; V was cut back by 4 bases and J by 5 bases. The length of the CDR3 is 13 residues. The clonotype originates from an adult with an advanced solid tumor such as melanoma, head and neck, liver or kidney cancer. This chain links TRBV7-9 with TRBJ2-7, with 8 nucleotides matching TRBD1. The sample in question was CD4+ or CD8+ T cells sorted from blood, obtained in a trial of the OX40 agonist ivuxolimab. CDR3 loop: CASSSGQVDEQYF. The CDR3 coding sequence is TGTGCCAGCAGCTCGGGACAGGTAGACGAGCAGTACTTC.